The sequence of this T cell receptor (beta chain) was determined in a study of human T cells and chemical hapten exposure. About the study: Small discrepancies in pooled library volume mainly accounted for the varying TCR yields per sample. The study, taken as a whole, reports: DPC sensitization produced no change in TCRs with frequency above 1 in 1000.

The J segment lost 2 bases and the V segment lost 3 bases, leaving 8 bases of the junction unmatched. This CDR3 region has 16 residues. Per the germline V gene, CDR1 is SGHVS and CDR2 is FQNEAQ. This clonotype was recorded many times. As yet, its antigen is unknown. MiXCR, run by TCRdb on the RACE reads, gives a single entry per CDR3 protein. The sample holds approximately 110,000 distinct CDR3 sequences; approximately 10% are singletons and the top ten take roughly 3.5%. Noted time point: patch test 1, 2 weeks after DPC sensitization. Documented treatment: therapeutic diphenylcyclopropenone sensitization with weekly scalp DPC. Those who donated were patients with alopecia, 18 to 70 years of age, and suitable for DPC.

The clonotype was recovered from a woman aged 40 to 50 with alopecia areata. Some clones in this sample may be carry-over from other donors' samples. The chain links TRBV7-8 to TRBJ2-7, with 9 positions matching TRBD1. Specimen: whole blood, collected in connection with sensitization to the hapten diphenylcyclopropenone (DPC). The CDR3 DNA sequence: TGTGCCAGCAGCTTCCTCGGACAGGGGTTGGCCTACGAGCAGTACTTC. As protein: CASSFLGQGLAYEQYF. Full variable domain (outside the CDR3, taken from reference TRBV7-8 and TRBJ2-7): GAGVSQSPRYKVAKRGQDVALRCDPISGHVSLFWYQQALGQGPEFLTYFQNEAQLDKSGLPSDRFFAERPEGSVSTLKIQRTQQEDSAVYLCASSFLGQGLAYEQYFGPGTRLTVT.